This is a list of T cell receptor beta chains from one sample in a study of human T cells and chemical hapten exposure. One entry per CDR3 protein, called by TCRdb with MiXCR from the RACE reads. The table includes 300,000 to 400,000 distinct CDR3 sequences, around 7% detected once. Sample: whole blood, taken in connection with sensitization to the hapten diphenylcyclopropenone (DPC). These receptor sequences come from a woman younger than 30 with alopecia areata. Some clones in this sample may be carry-over from other donors' samples. Each CDR3 is given with its conserved first and last residue. Fields, in order: clone size, D gene, J gene, V gene, CDR3 protein, CDR3 DNA. D genes are given only for firm matches. A row's size may be missing; if present it is once, few, many or a size class.

few | NA | TRBJ2-5 | TRBV13 | CASSFRDTRVQYF | TGTGCCAGCAGCTTCCGGGACACCCGGGTCCAGTACTTC
few | TRBD1 | TRBJ1-6 | TRBV6-5 | CASSYTIRSRDSHNSPLHF | TGTGCCAGCAGTTACACCATCCGCTCCCGGGACAGCCATAATTCACCCCTCCACTTT
many | NA | TRBJ2-4 | TRBV6-1 | CASSESPRALAKNIQYF | TGTGCCAGCAGTGAATCCCCCAGGGCTTTAGCCAAAAACATTCAGTACTTC
NA | NA | TRBJ2-5 | TRBV7-2 | CASSLWAGSEETQYF | TGTGCCAGCAGCTTATGGGCGGGGAGCGAAGAGACCCAGTACTTC
few | NA | TRBJ1-5 | TRBV2 | CASSVGQPQHF | TGTGCCAGCAGTGTGGGCCAGCCCCAGCATTTT
few | NA | TRBJ2-1 | TRBV6-6 | CASRSTMGAVNEQFF | TGTGCCAGCAGGTCCACCATGGGGGCCGTCAATGAGCAGTTCTTC
few | NA | TRBJ2-4 | TRBV11-2 | CASSSIRGGAVAKNIQYF | TGTGCCAGCAGTTCAATTCGAGGGGGGGCGGTAGCCAAAAACATTCAGTACTTC
NA | TRBD2 | TRBJ2-3 | TRBV10-3 | CAISPDYTGGADTQYF | TGTGCCATCAGTCCAGATTATACGGGGGGGGCAGATACGCAGTATTTT
NA | TRBD1 | TRBJ1-2 | TRBV6-6 | CASSYEGAYNYGYTF | TGTGCCAGCAGTTACGAGGGGGCTTACAACTATGGCTACACCTTC
few | TRBD1 | TRBJ2-1 | TRBV20-1 | CSASWPGQGANEQFF | TGCAGTGCTAGTTGGCCGGGACAGGGGGCCAATGAGCAGTTCTTC
many | TRBD1 | TRBJ1-1 | TRBV10-1 | CASSDTGGTEAFF | TGCGCCAGCAGCGACACAGGGGGCACTGAAGCTTTCTTT
many | NA | TRBJ2-3 | TRBV25-1 | CASKVGAPLRTDTQYF | TGTGCCAGCAAAGTGGGGGCCCCTTTGCGGACAGATACGCAGTATTTT
many | TRBD1 | TRBJ1-1 | TRBV7-2 | CASSYMDRVGTEAFF | TGTGCCAGCAGCTACATGGACAGGGTCGGTACTGAAGCTTTCTTT
many | TRBD2 | TRBJ2-1 | TRBV7-9 | CASSLPGTSDRGNEQFF | TGTGCCAGCAGCCTCCCGGGGACTAGCGATAGGGGCAATGAGCAGTTCTTC
NA | NA | TRBJ1-2 | TRBV20-1 | CSASSRALNYGYTF | TGCAGTGCTAGTTCCAGGGCCCTTAACTATGGCTACACCTTC
few | NA | TRBJ2-2 | TRBV7-3 | CASSFGVPNTGELFF | TGTGCCAGCAGCTTCGGGGTCCCGAACACCGGGGAGCTGTTTTTT
many | NA | TRBJ2-3 | TRBV6-5 | CASSYQDRFTDTQYF | TGTGCCAGCAGTTACCAAGACAGATTCACAGATACGCAGTATTTT